These 2 T cell receptor beta chains were sequenced from one sample in a study of blood T cell repertoires in COVID-19. Measured with immunoSEQ multiplex PCR; TCRdb has only the in-frame clones, and not every one. The data contain under 250,000 clones, approximately 88% of them seen just once; the ten biggest clones take up 25% to 35%. The sequencing input was peripheral blood. These receptors were collected from a man aged 35-49 years with acute or convalescent COVID-19.

The chain employs TRBV29-1 and TRBJ2-3, with 16 bases lining up with TRBD2. Trimming at V came to 7 bases and at J to 7 bases, leaving 11 bases not matched to a gene. Germline assignment: CDR1 SQVTM and CDR2 ANQGSEA. The CDR3 totals 16 residues. The CDR3 DNA reads as TGCAGCGCGACCGGGACTAGCGGGAGGGCCGGTAATACGCAGTATTTT. Amino acids: CSATGTSGRAGNTQYF.

The chain carries TRBV12-3 or TRBV12-4 and TRBJ1-2, with 7 bases lining up with TRBD1. CDR3 size: 12 residues. Trimming cost V 5 bases and J 5 bases; bases outside gene matches: 2. CDR3 DNA: TGTGCCAGCAGTGAGACAGGGTATGGCTACACCTTC. Its translation is CASSETGYGYTF.